The 21 T cell receptor beta chains below come from one sample, sequenced in a study of spatial heterogeneity in lung cancer (dated by TCRdb to the late 2010s). The library relied on 5' RACE. Sequencing took place on a NextSeq 500. TCRdb itself trimmed the public reads at Q25 with fastp, ran MiXCR and retained productive beta chains. Merged by CDR3 protein, the rows form single entries marked with the most common genes and DNA. The sample table contains approximately 70,000 distinct CDR3 sequences; only one count was recorded for roughly 8.9% of them. In total, the top ten clones hold 1.5% to 2% of the sample. Sample time point, as interpreted from the label and publication: blood at routine non-recurrence follow-up after resection. The source was PBMCs, collected at follow-up. The source of these receptors is a female donor with early-stage non-small cell lung cancer.

This clonotype was found many times. V gene TRBV11-2 combines with J gene TRBJ2-7, with D maybe TRBD2 (5 bases). With 3 bases removed from V and 3 bases from J, the gap between germline ends came to 15 bases. CDR1 and CDR2 from the germline V gene are SGHAT and FQNNGV. The CDR3 runs 15 residues. The CDR3: CASSFGPGIFYEQYF. The CDR3 nucleotides are TGTGCCAGCAGCTTTGGTCCGGGGATCTTCTACGAGCAGTACTTC.

The CDR3 sequence: CASSQSHGNQPQHF. The DNA for the CDR3 is TGTGCCAGCAGCCAAAGTCACGGGAATCAGCCCCAGCATTTT. This sequence joins TRBV3-1 and TRBJ1-5, with D unclear. The ends were cut back, 2 bases at V and 4 bases at J, with 9 bases in the middle. The germline gives CDR1 LGHDT, CDR2 YNNKEL (reference sequence). The CDR3 consists of 14 residues.

This clonotype occurred a few times. A junction end diverges from the germline sequence, so it may reflect a read error. In DNA, the CDR3 is TGCGCCAGCAGCTTGGGACTAGCGGGAGGGAAGCATTTT. It yields the protein CASSLGLAGGKHF. V is TRBV5-1 and J is TRBJ2-3; 14 bases agree with TRBD2. CDR1 is SGHRS and CDR2 is YFSETQ in the germline V gene. The CDR3 totals 13 residues. Based on the CDR3 plus reference TRBV5-1 and TRBJ2-3, the full variable domain is KAGVTQTPRYLIKTRGQQVTLSCSPISGHRSVSWYQQTPGQGLQFLFEYFSETQRNKGNFPGRFSGRQFSNSRSEMNVSTLELGDSALYLCASSLGLAGGKHFGPGTRLTVL.

The chain joins TRBV5-6 to TRBJ1-4; 9 bases agree with TRBD1. The CDR3 extends over 18 amino acids. With V trimmed by 2 bases and J by 6 bases, 14 bases remained unmatched. In germline, CDR1 is SGHDT, CDR2 YYEEEE. Written as DNA, the CDR3 is TGTGCCAGCAGCTTCCGCGACAGGGGGATCGGTGCGGATGAAAAACTGTTTTTT. It is translated as CASSFRDRGIGADEKLFF. The full variable domain, in which reference TRBV5-6 and TRBJ1-4 provide the parts outside the CDR3, is DAGVTQSPTHLIKTRGQQVTLRCSPKSGHDTVSWYQQALGQGPQFIFQYYEEEERQRGNFPDRFSGHQFPNYSSELNVNALLLGDSALYLCASSFRDRGIGADEKLFFGSGTQLSVL.

At least ten counts were recorded for this clonotype. The chain has TRBV20-1 and TRBJ2-3; 12 bases map to TRBD2. V trimming: 1 base; J trimming: 0 bases; junction bases outside the gene matches: 20. CDR3 length equals 22 residues. Germline V gene data show CDR1 as DFQATT and CDR2 as SNEGSKA (reference sequence). CDR3 protein: CSARGLPRGTSGRSSSTDTQYF. The CDR3 nucleotides are TGCAGTGCTAGAGGCCTTCCCCGGGGAACTAGCGGGAGGTCGAGTAGCACAGATACGCAGTATTTT.

This clonotype occurred many times. The chain combines TRBV12-3 or TRBV12-4 with TRBJ2-5; no reliable D call. V was trimmed by 7 bases and J by 4 bases, leaving 16 bases between them. The CDR3 is 14 amino acids. The CDR3 loop reads CASTASYSVETQYF. CDR3 in DNA: TGTGCCAGCACTGCGAGCTATTCGGTAGAGACCCAGTACTTC.

This clonotype was detected many times. V and J are TRBV27 and TRBJ2-7; possibly TRBD1 or TRBD2 for D (6 bases each). CDR3 size: 15 residues. The V end lost 6 bases, the J end lost 4 bases, and 19 bases lay between the germline ends. The germline CDR1 and CDR2 sequences are MNHEY and SMNVEV (reference sequence). DNA of the CDR3: TGTGCCAGCAGCACACCCGGGGGCGGTTTGTACGAGCAGTACTTC. Translation gives CASSTPGGGLYEQYF.

This clonotype was seen many times. CDR3 bases: TGTGCCAGCAGTTTTCGGGTTTCACCCCTCCACTTT. Its translation is CASSFRVSPLHF. The rearrangement links TRBV28 to TRBJ1-6; no firm D call. Germline lookup yields CDR1 MDHEN and CDR2 SYDVKM. The CDR3 runs 12 residues. The germline V and J ends were trimmed by 3 bases and 9 bases, with 6 bases remaining between them.

At least ten counts were recorded for this clonotype. This chain links TRBV28 with TRBJ2-1, with 7 positions matching TRBD2. The V gene end was trimmed by 6 bases and the J gene end by 8 bases; junction bases not matched to a gene: 16. Germline V CDR1 and CDR2: MDHEN, SYDVKM. This CDR3 has 16 residues. In nucleotides, the CDR3 is TGTGCCAGCAGGGTCCAGCGGGACCCGCTCCTTGATGAGCAGTTCTTC. Its translation is CASRVQRDPLLDEQFF.

This clonotype was observed at least ten times. The chain employs TRBV11-1 and TRBJ2-1; D not resolved. V was trimmed by 2 bases and J by 2 bases, leaving 1 base between them. Germline CDR1 and CDR2: SGHAT and FQDESV (reference sequence). The CDR3 extends over 12 amino acids. The CDR3 nucleotides read TGTGCCAGCAGCTTAACCTACAATGAGCAGTTCTTC. This gives the protein CASSLTYNEQFF.

This chain joins TRBV29-1 and TRBJ2-7; no clear D gene. From germline, CDR1 is SQVTM and CDR2 ANQGSEA. The CDR3 consists of 11 residues. V was clipped by 5 bases and J by 5 bases, with 10 bases between them. CDR3 in amino acids: CSVQRRDEQYF. CDR3 nucleotide sequence: TGCAGCGTTCAAAGACGGGACGAGCAGTACTTC.

The chain joins TRBV18 to TRBJ1-4; D possibly corresponds to TRBD1 (5 bases). Trimming left V 6 bases short and J 7 bases short, with 15 bases between. Germline V gives CDR1 KGHSH, CDR2 LQKENI. There are 14 residues in the CDR3. The CDR3 sequence is CASSRSVGGEKLFF. CDR3 DNA sequence: TGTGCCAGCTCCCGGAGCGTGGGGGGTGAAAAACTGTTTTTT.

This clonotype was observed at least ten times. The chain is built from TRBV7-8 and TRBJ2-1, with TRBD2 identical over 13 bases. The germline CDR1 and CDR2 sequences are SGHVS and FQNEAQ. This CDR3 contains 15 residues. J was trimmed by 6 bases and V by 4 bases; bases with no gene match: 3. The CDR3 region is CASSWGLAGSNEQFF. In nucleotides, the CDR3 is TGTGCCAGCAGCTGGGGACTAGCGGGGTCCAATGAGCAGTTCTTC.

Turning to this clonotype: A read error is possible here, since a much larger clone lies one base away. CDR3 nucleotide sequence: TGCGCCAGCAGCTTGGCCACAGGTGCCTACAATAAGCAGTTCTTC. The encoded protein is CASSLATGAYNKQFF. The chain joins TRBV5-1 to TRBJ2-1; tentatively, D is TRBD1 (5 bases). The CDR3 contains 15 residues. Germline CDR1 is SGHRS and CDR2 is YFSETQ. The full variable domain, in which reference TRBV5-1 and TRBJ2-1 provide the parts outside the CDR3, is KAGVTQTPRYLIKTRGQQVTLSCSPISGHRSVSWYQQTPGQGLQFLFEYFSETQRNKGNFPGRFSGRQFSNSRSEMNVSTLELGDSALYLCASSLATGAYNKQFFGPGTRLTVL.

This clonotype was recorded many times. This rearrangement joins TRBV5-1 to TRBJ2-3; possibly TRBD1 for D (5 bases). CDR1 and CDR2 (germline): SGHRS, YFSETQ. The CDR3 has 15 residues. Trimming shortened V by 1 base and J by 6 bases, and 15 bases separated the two germline ends. The CDR3 coding sequence is TGCGCCAGCAGCTTGTTTGTCCAGGGTTCGGATACGCAGTATTTT. Its protein is CASSLFVQGSDTQYF.

This clonotype was detected only a few times. The chain couples TRBV5-4 to TRBJ1-1; 9 bases line up with TRBD1. Looked up from germline, CDR1 is SGHNT and CDR2 is YYREEE (reference sequence). J lost 5 bases, V lost 4 bases, and 9 bases had no gene match. CDR3 length: 15 amino acids. The CDR3: CASSLRTGGWTEAFF. CDR3 nucleotide sequence: TGTGCCAGCAGCCTGCGCACAGGGGGCTGGACTGAAGCTTTCTTT.

This chain uses TRBV18 with TRBJ2-7; the D is unclear. The CDR3 is 15 amino acids. Germline CDR1 reads KGHSH; CDR2 reads LQKENI. V lost 3 bases, J lost 0 bases, and 12 bases lay in between. For the CDR3, the DNA is TGTGCCAGCTCACCCTCGACTGTGGACTCCTACGAGCAGTACTTC. Translating it yields CASSPSTVDSYEQYF.

Ten or more counts support this clonotype. The rearrangement links TRBV18 to TRBJ2-1, with 7 bases fitting TRBD1. Per the germline V gene, CDR1 is KGHSH and CDR2 is LQKENI. V was pared by 3 bases and J by 0 bases, with 8 bases of the junction left unmatched. The CDR3 is 17 residues long. This CDR3 is CASSPSTGMSSYNEQFF. For the CDR3, the DNA is TGTGCCAGCTCACCTTCGACAGGGATGAGCTCCTACAATGAGCAGTTCTTC.

At least ten counts were recorded for this clonotype. The chain joins TRBV3-1 to TRBJ2-2; D unclear. Per the germline V gene, CDR1 is LGHDT and CDR2 is YNNKEL (reference sequence). The CDR3 spans 13 residues. V was pared by 4 bases and J by 5 bases, with 8 bases between. CDR3 nucleotide sequence: TGTGCCAGCAGCCCCGACGGAACCGGGGAGCTGTTTTTT. Amino acids: CASSPDGTGELFF.

The V gene is TRBV7-2, the J gene TRBJ2-1; D is possibly TRBD2 (6 bases). V was shortened by 1 base and J by 14 bases, with 18 bases between the two germline ends. Germline lookup yields CDR1 SGHTA and CDR2 FQGNSA. The CDR3 spans 14 residues. Here the CDR3 DNA reads TGTGCCAGCAGCTTAGGCGGGGAGCCTCTGTGGAAGTTCTTC. Translating it yields CASSLGGEPLWKFF.

This clonotype showed up just a few times. The chain carries TRBV7-6 and TRBJ2-5, with D unclear. This CDR3 is 15 amino acids long. Germline V gives CDR1 SGHVS, CDR2 FNYEAQ. The ends were cut back, 0 bases at V and 6 bases at J, with 14 bases in the middle. The CDR3 protein is CASSLAGPNGQTQYF. CDR3 coding DNA: TGTGCCAGCAGCTTAGCCGGGCCGAACGGACAGACCCAGTACTTC.